These 27 T cell receptor beta chains were all obtained from the same sample, sequenced in a study of early T cells in non-severe SARS-CoV-2 infection. Each CDR3 protein gets one entry after TCRdb re-called the 5' RACE reads with MiXCR. In the table there are about 64,000 distinct CDR3 sequences, 8% to 9% of which are singletons. Specimen: whole blood, collected at baseline. The receptors stem from an adult who was a healthcare worker with PCR-confirmed SARS-CoV-2 infection or an uninfected control (not recorded which).

This clonotype turned up a few times. The chain recombines TRBV19 with TRBJ1-2; no clear D. Germline CDR1 and CDR2: LNHDA and SQIVND (reference sequence). The length of the CDR3 is 14 residues. Trimming stripped 1 base from V and 1 base from J, with 7 bases between. CDR3 residues: CASSIVGSNYGYTF. In DNA, the CDR3 is TGTGCCAGTAGTATAGTCGGCAGTAACTATGGCTACACCTTC.

V and J are TRBV7-3 and TRBJ2-7, with 9 bases lining up with TRBD2. The V gene's germline CDR1 is SGHTA and CDR2 FQGTGA. V gave up 2 bases and J gave up 3 bases; unmatched junction bases: 5. This CDR3 has 15 residues. The CDR3 DNA reads TGTGCCAGCAGCTTACATTCTAGCGGGAACTACGAGCAGTACTTC. Translated: CASSLHSSGNYEQYF.

DNA for the CDR3: TGTGCCAGCAGTTACTCGCCTAACTATGGCTACACCTTC. This translates into CASSYSPNYGYTF. V usage is TRBV6-5 and J usage is TRBJ1-2, with D unresolved. CDR1 MNHEY and CDR2 SVGAGI come from the germline V gene. V shed 0 bases and J shed 0 bases, with 2 bases lying between them. The CDR3 runs to 13 residues.

This clonotype was seen only a few times. This chain joins TRBV9 and TRBJ2-7, with 7 bases matching TRBD1. From germline, CDR1 is SGDLS and CDR2 YYNGEE. This CDR3 region has 12 residues. The V and J ends lost 3 bases and 8 bases, in that order; junction bases with no gene match: 5. Here the CDR3 reads CASSGGTAKQYF. The CDR3 nucleotides are TGTGCCAGCAGCGGAGGGACAGCCAAGCAGTACTTC.

The chain recombines TRBV20-1 with TRBJ2-7; the D gene is possibly TRBD1 (7 bases). V was shortened by 0 bases and J by 2 bases, with 17 bases between the two germline ends. CDR3 size: 16 residues. Germline CDR1 DFQATT, CDR2 SNEGSKA (reference sequence). The CDR3 coding sequence is TGCAGTGCTAGAGATAGAGGCGGGACAGCCGCCTACGAGCAGTACTTC. This translates into CSARDRGGTAAYEQYF.

There are many counts of this clonotype. The gene calls are TRBV7-2 and TRBJ2-3; 9 bases match TRBD2. Germline CDR1 reads SGHTA; CDR2 reads FQGNSA. V lost 3 bases to trimming and J lost 4 bases; unmatched junction nucleotides: 5. The CDR3 sequence is 15 residues long. The CDR3 region is CASSLGLADADTQYF. CDR3 nucleotides: TGTGCCAGCAGCTTGGGACTAGCAGACGCAGATACGCAGTATTTT.

Many counts were recorded for this clonotype. The CDR3 bases are TGTGCCAGCAGCACCAACTACGAGCAGTACTTC. It yields the protein CASSTNYEQYF. V and J are TRBV11-1 and TRBJ2-7; D remains unclear. Trimming cost V 5 bases and J 3 bases, with 5 bases left between them. The germline gives CDR1 SGHAT, CDR2 FQDESV (reference sequence). The CDR3 runs 11 residues.

This clonotype came up a few times. In DNA form, the CDR3 reads TGCAGTGCTCCAACGTACACTGAAGCTTTCTTT. Protein: CSAPTYTEAFF. The chain recombines TRBV20-1 with TRBJ1-1; D call uncertain. Trimming stripped 5 bases from V and 3 bases from J, with 7 bases between. Germline-derived CDR1 and CDR2 are DFQATT and SNEGSKA (reference sequence). This CDR3 comprises 11 residues.

This clonotype has more than one count but fewer than ten. The chain couples TRBV6-2 or TRBV6-3 to TRBJ2-3; D ambiguous. Germline V gives CDR1 MNHEY, CDR2 SVGEGT. Trimming removed 3 bases at V and 4 bases at J, with 11 bases between. This CDR3 has 14 amino acids. In DNA, the CDR3 is TGTGCCAGCAGTTATCAAAGGGCCCCAGATACGCAGTATTTT. It codes for CASSYQRAPDTQYF.

This clonotype appeared many times. The J gene is TRBJ2-7, the V gene TRBV7-9; D remains ambiguous. V lost 2 bases, J lost 7 bases, and 21 bases lay in between. CDR1 and CDR2 from the germline V gene are SEHNR and FQNEAQ (reference sequence). CDR3 size: 16 residues. The CDR3 loop reads CASSLSREARSGEQYF. CDR3 DNA sequence: TGTGCCAGCAGCTTAAGTCGAGAGGCAAGAAGTGGGGAGCAGTACTTC.

The V call is TRBV20-1, the J call TRBJ2-1; no definite D call. This CDR3 region has 16 residues. Trimming stripped 4 bases from V and 8 bases from J, with 24 bases between. The germline V gene encodes CDR1 DFQATT and CDR2 SNEGSKA (reference sequence). This CDR3 reads CSANPRGGFGGDEQFF. The CDR3 nucleotides read TGCAGTGCTAACCCCCGCGGCGGATTTGGCGGCGATGAGCAGTTCTTC.

This clonotype was detected many times. The V gene is TRBV14, the J gene TRBJ2-1; 12 nucleotides align to TRBD2. Germline V gives CDR1 SGHDN, CDR2 FVKESK. The CDR3 extends over 15 amino acids. V shed 2 bases and J 6 bases; nucleotides not matched to a gene: 2. The CDR3: CASSQWTSGVNEQFF. The CDR3 DNA follows: TGTGCCAGCAGCCAATGGACTAGCGGGGTCAATGAGCAGTTCTTC.

The sample holds many counts of this clonotype. The V call is TRBV20-1, the J call TRBJ2-5; TRBD2 matches 7 bases. The length of the CDR3 is 15 residues. V dropped 5 bases and J dropped 0; count of bases not matched to a gene: 9. In germline, CDR1 is DFQATT, CDR2 SNEGSKA (reference sequence). This CDR3 reads CSAGELAVYQETQYF. The CDR3 DNA sequence: TGCAGTGCTGGGGAGCTAGCGGTTTACCAAGAGACCCAGTACTTC.

CDR3 in amino acids: CASSLAASTYNEQFF. In nucleotides, the CDR3 is TGTGCCAGCAGCTTGGCAGCGAGCACCTACAATGAGCAGTTCTTC. The chain has TRBV7-6 and TRBJ2-1; no definite D call. V shed 3 bases and J shed 2 bases, with 11 bases lying between them. The CDR3 length is 15 residues. From germline, CDR1 is SGHVS and CDR2 FNYEAQ.

The chain employs TRBV7-9 and TRBJ1-2; D remains ambiguous. Germline CDR1 SEHNR, CDR2 FQNEAQ (reference sequence). Trimming left V 2 bases short and J 0 bases short, with 10 bases between. The CDR3 is 15 amino acids. CDR3 protein: CASSLMRGANYGYTF. CDR3 nucleotide sequence: TGTGCCAGCAGCTTAATGCGGGGAGCTAACTATGGCTACACCTTC.

This clonotype was seen a handful of times. V is TRBV30 and J is TRBJ2-2, with 7 bases fitting TRBD1. Germline V gives CDR1 GTSNPN, CDR2 SVGIG (reference sequence). CDR3 length equals 16 residues. The J segment lost 8 bases and the V segment lost 0 bases, leaving 12 bases of the junction unmatched. Here the CDR3 reads CAWSVGGAGLQGELFF. CDR3 in DNA: TGTGCCTGGAGTGTAGGGGGCGCGGGCCTTCAGGGGGAGCTGTTTTTT.

This clonotype was picked up a small number of times. The rearrangement links TRBV5-1 to TRBJ2-3; 12 nucleotides align to TRBD2. The CDR3 spans 16 residues. J lost 0 bases, V lost 4 bases, and 3 bases had no gene match. CDR1 is SGHRS, CDR2 YFSETQ, per germline. CDR3 DNA: TGCGCCAGCAGCCCGGGGACTAGCGGGAGCACAGATACGCAGTATTTT. This encodes CASSPGTSGSTDTQYF.

This clonotype was picked up many times. The genes are TRBV7-2 and TRBJ1-1; TRBD1 matches 11 bases. This CDR3 comprises 16 residues. From germline, CDR1 is SGHTA and CDR2 FQGNSA. The J segment lost 11 bases and the V segment lost 2 bases, leaving 13 bases of the junction unmatched. The CDR3 DNA follows: TGTGCCAGCAGCTTACTTACCACCGGGACAGGGGGGTCGGCTTTCTTT. It yields the protein CASSLLTTGTGGSAFF.

This clonotype has more than one count but fewer than ten. V and J are TRBV2 and TRBJ2-1, with 8 bases identical to TRBD2. The CDR3 contains 14 residues. After removal of 7 bases from V and 4 bases from J, the junction contained 6 bases not matched to a gene. The germline gives CDR1 SNHLY, CDR2 FYNNEI. The DNA for the CDR3 is TGTGCCAGCACGGGTGGACTAGCTTACAATGAGCAGTTCTTC. It yields the protein CASTGGLAYNEQFF.

This clonotype showed up many times. J is TRBJ1-1 and V is TRBV20-1; D possibly corresponds to TRBD1 (6 bases). V lost 3 bases and J 1 base, leaving 18 bases between the germline ends. Germline CDR1 and CDR2: DFQATT and SNEGSKA (reference sequence). The CDR3 is made up of 16 amino acids. Written as DNA, the CDR3 is TGCAGTGCTAGCCCCGCAGGGGCGGACCGGAACACTGAAGCTTTCTTT. Translating it yields CSASPAGADRNTEAFF.

At least ten counts were recorded for this clonotype. The gene calls are TRBV7-2 and TRBJ2-7; TRBD2 matches at 12 bases. This CDR3 spans 17 amino acids. The germline gives CDR1 SGHTA, CDR2 FQGNSA. The V segment lost 5 bases and the J segment 2 bases; nucleotides outside the gene matches: 10. The CDR3 DNA follows: TGTGCCAGCAGCCGAGGTCCACTAGCGGGAGGTACCTACGAGCAGTACTTC. It codes for CASSRGPLAGGTYEQYF.

V and J are TRBV6-1 and TRBJ1-1; D gene unclear. Germline loops: CDR1 MNHNS, CDR2 SASEGT. The ends were cut back, 6 bases at V and 2 bases at J, with 4 bases in the middle. The CDR3 totals 11 residues. CDR3 amino acids: CASRVNTEAFF. CDR3 nucleotide sequence: TGTGCCAGCAGAGTAAACACTGAAGCTTTCTTT.

This clonotype appeared many times. V and J are TRBV12-3 or TRBV12-4 and TRBJ1-1, with 7 bases matching TRBD1. Unmatched junction bases numbered 3, after V lost 3 bases and J lost 8 bases. CDR3 length: 12 residues. CDR3 sequence reads: CASSFSQGEAFF. The DNA for the CDR3 is TGTGCCAGCAGTTTTTCACAGGGGGAAGCTTTCTTT.

V usage is TRBV7-3 and J usage is TRBJ2-2; D gene uncertain. Germline V CDR1 and CDR2: SGHTA, FQGTGA. Trimming shortened V by 5 bases and J by 3 bases, and 13 bases separated the two germline ends. The CDR3 totals 15 residues. CDR3 protein: CASSKTLRDTGELFF. The CDR3 DNA reads TGTGCCAGCAGCAAGACTCTAAGGGACACCGGGGAGCTGTTTTTT.

This clonotype was seen many times. The chain couples TRBV29-1 to TRBJ2-3; TRBD1 or TRBD2 may be the D gene (6 bases each). Germline CDR1 and CDR2: SQVTM and ANQGSEA. Trimming removed 7 bases at V and 2 bases at J, with 16 bases between. The CDR3 has 14 amino acids. DNA for the CDR3: TGCAGCGCTAAGGGAAGGGGGGTCACAGATACGCAGTATTTT. Translation: CSAKGRGVTDTQYF.

The chain carries TRBV9 and TRBJ1-1; 8 positions agree with TRBD1. Trimming took 0 bases from V and 5 from J; bases not matched to a gene: 9. The CDR3 has 16 residues. CDR1 is SGDLS and CDR2 is YYNGEE in the germline V gene. The CDR3, as DNA: TGTGCCAGCAGCGTAGCTCTCCCCGGGACAGGAACTGAAGCTTTCTTT. This gives the protein CASSVALPGTGTEAFF.

The chain employs TRBV14 and TRBJ2-5; 9 nucleotides line up with TRBD1. With V trimmed by 0 bases and J by 5 bases, 7 bases remained unmatched. This CDR3 spans 16 amino acids. Germline-derived CDR1 and CDR2 are SGHDN and FVKESK. CDR3 residues: CASSQDSDRGGETQYF. The CDR3 DNA sequence: TGTGCCAGCAGCCAAGATTCGGACAGGGGAGGGGAGACCCAGTACTTC.